This passage covers 8 T cell receptor beta chains from one sample sequenced in a study of T cells after yellow fever vaccination. Each CDR3 protein is one row after TCRdb ran MiXCR on the 5' RACE reads. The sample contains 300,000 to 350,000 distinct CDR3 sequences, approximately 11% of which appear only once. The source material was CD4+ T cells sorted from PBMCs, sampled 45 days after the yellow fever booster vaccination. The receptors shown here come from a man aged 18-30 years who received the YFV17D yellow fever vaccine.

This clonotype has ten or more counts. The chain employs TRBV7-9 and TRBJ2-5; the D gene is possibly TRBD2 (5 bases). Germline CDR1 is SEHNR and CDR2 is FQNEAQ (reference sequence). The CDR3 extends over 14 amino acids. Trimming took 4 bases from V and 2 from J, leaving 11 bases between them. The chain's CDR3 is CASSSRTGQETQYF. The CDR3 DNA reads TGTGCCAGCAGCTCACGGACGGGACAAGAGACCCAGTACTTC. Full variable domain (missing parts from reference TRBV7-9 and TRBJ2-5): DTGVSQNPRHKITKRGQNVTFRCDPISEHNRLYWYRQTLGQGPEFLTYFQNEAQLEKSRLLSDRFSAERPKGSFSTLEIQRTEQGDSAMYLCASSSRTGQETQYFGPGTRLLVL.

Here the CDR3 DNA reads TGTGCCATCACCCAGGTCGAGGACTATCCGCAGTTCTTC. This codes for CAITQVEDYPQFF. This chain links TRBV10-3 with TRBJ2-1; a weak D match, TRBD2 (6 bases). The V gene lost 7 bases and the J gene lost 12 bases, with 19 bases spanning the gap. The germline CDR1 and CDR2 sequences are ENHRY and SYGVKD. The CDR3 contains 13 residues.

The CDR3 loop reads CASSPVGPASGGAVDEQFF. The CDR3 DNA reads as TGTGCCAGCTCTCCTGTTGGCCCTGCTAGCGGGGGGGCCGTAGATGAGCAGTTCTTC. The gene calls are TRBV18 and TRBJ2-1; 12 nucleotides align to TRBD2. CDR3 length: 19 amino acids. Germline values: CDR1 KGHSH, CDR2 LQKENI. V lost 6 bases, J lost 8 bases, and 20 bases stayed unmatched.

This sequence joins TRBV5-1 and TRBJ1-1; perhaps TRBD1 as D (6 bases). This CDR3 is built from 13 residues. Germline V gene data show CDR1 as SGHRS and CDR2 as YFSETQ. Trimming left V 4 bases short and J 3 bases short, with 10 bases between. The CDR3 sequence: CASSQGYDTEAFF. CDR3 sequence (DNA): TGCGCCAGCAGCCAGGGGTATGACACTGAAGCTTTCTTT.

This clonotype appeared many times. The genes are TRBV7-2 and TRBJ2-3; D is possibly TRBD2 (7 bases). The CDR3 runs to 15 residues. Looked up from germline, CDR1 is SGHTA and CDR2 is FQGNSA. V was pared by 8 bases and J by 4 bases, with 19 bases between. This chain's CDR3 is CASPNRGAGSDTQYF. The CDR3, as DNA: TGTGCCAGCCCCAACCGGGGGGCCGGTTCAGATACGCAGTATTTT. Full variable domain (outside the CDR3, taken from reference TRBV7-2 and TRBJ2-3): GAGVSQSPSNKVTEKGKDVELRCDPISGHTALYWYRQSLGQGLEFLIYFQGNSAPDKSGLPSDRFSAERTGGSVSTLTIQRTQQEDSAVYLCASPNRGAGSDTQYFGPGTRLTVL.

The genes are TRBV5-1 and TRBJ2-3, with TRBD2 as a possible D gene (5 bases). Germline CDR1 and CDR2: SGHRS and YFSETQ. V was shortened by 1 base and J by 6 bases, with 15 bases between the two germline ends. The CDR3 loop spans 15 amino acids. The CDR3 loop reads CASSLRGWAADTQYF. CDR3 sequence (DNA): TGCGCCAGCAGCTTGCGGGGATGGGCGGCGGATACGCAGTATTTT.

Ten or more counts support this clonotype. The junction shows a germline mismatch at one end, possibly a read error. The rearrangement uses TRBV7-7 and TRBJ2-5; D gene uncertain. The germline CDR1 and CDR2 sequences are SSHAT and FNYEAQ (reference sequence). The CDR3 contains 14 residues. CDR3 region: CASSPRAGAETQYF. DNA of the CDR3: TGTGCTAGCAGCCCCCGCGCAGGCGCAGAGACCCAGTACTTC.

This chain joins TRBV7-8 and TRBJ1-1, with no clear D. Germline values: CDR1 SGHVS, CDR2 FQNEAQ. V shed 0 bases and J shed 1 base, with 15 bases lying between them. This CDR3 contains 17 residues. CDR3 coding DNA: TGTGCCAGCAGCTTAGCTCCGGGTTTAAGTAAGAACACTGAAGCTTTCTTT. Translated: CASSLAPGLSKNTEAFF.